Each of the 25 T cell receptor beta chains below was sequenced from the same sample in a study of cytomegalovirus exposure and HLA in healthy donors. Both 60 Vbeta primers and 13 Jbeta primers went into the PCR. Using immunoSEQ multiplex PCR, the repertoire was profiled, and TCRdb retains in-frame clones only, with some absent. The sample consists of approximately 120,000 clones, roughly 72% of them appearing once. The specimen sequenced was PBMCs. The receptors come from a man aged 40-49 years in good health and CMV-seropositive.

The chain links TRBV5-1 to TRBJ2-7, with unresolved D. CDR3 length: 12 amino acids. V lost 4 bases and J lost 0, with 5 bases in between. Germline V gene data show CDR1 as SGHRS and CDR2 as YFSETQ. This CDR3 reads CASSPGSYEQYF. The DNA for the CDR3 is TGCGCCAGCAGCCCGGGCTCCTACGAGCAGTACTTC.

V usage is TRBV19 and J usage is TRBJ1-4; D might be TRBD1 (6 bases). The length of the CDR3 is 14 residues. With 8 bases removed from V and 0 bases from J, the gap between germline ends came to 10 bases. Germline V gene sequence: CDR1 LNHDA, CDR2 SQIVND (reference sequence). The CDR3 here is CASRPGATNEKLFF. CDR3 bases: TGTGCCAGTCGCCCAGGGGCAACTAATGAAAAACTGTTTTTT.

The CDR3 bases are TGTGCCAGCAGCTCAGGTCGCGATACGCAGTATTTT. Its protein is CASSSGRDTQYF. The chain uses TRBV7-2 and TRBJ2-3; no reliable D call. The CDR3 is 12 amino acids. Looked up from germline, CDR1 is SGHTA and CDR2 is FQGNSA. The V and J ends lost 4 bases and 6 bases respectively, with 8 bases between them.

The gene calls are TRBV5-4 and TRBJ2-7; D may be TRBD2 (5 bases). This CDR3 has 14 residues. V lost 3 bases, J lost 2 bases, and 12 bases lay in between. The V gene's germline CDR1 is SGHNT and CDR2 YYREEE (reference sequence). This chain's CDR3 is CASSSIGNTYEQYF. In DNA form, the CDR3 reads TGTGCCAGCAGCTCCATCGGGAATACCTACGAGCAGTACTTC.

This sequence joins TRBV5-1 and TRBJ1-2, with 7 bases fitting TRBD1. J was trimmed by 1 base and V by 0 bases; bases with no gene match: 3. This CDR3 is built from 15 residues. Germline V CDR1 and CDR2: SGHRS, YFSETQ. CDR3 DNA sequence: TGCGCCAGCAGCTTGGAGGGGGCGCTTAACTATGGCTACACCTTC. This encodes CASSLEGALNYGYTF.

In the case of this clone: The identical CDR3 is also encoded by other nucleotide sequences in the sample. This sequence joins TRBV7-2 and TRBJ1-2, with TRBD1 matching over 7 bases. J lost 3 bases, V lost 1 base, and 2 bases had no gene match. The CDR3 totals 14 residues. Germline values: CDR1 SGHTA, CDR2 FQGNSA. The CDR3 region has the DNA TGTGCCAGCAGCTTAGGAACAGGGGACTATGGCTACACCTTC. Translated: CASSLGTGDYGYTF.

The chain is built from TRBV25-1 and TRBJ2-2; tentatively, D is TRBD1 (5 bases). Per the germline V gene, CDR1 is MGHDK and CDR2 is SYGVNS. Trimming took 4 bases from V and 5 from J, leaving 11 bases between them. This CDR3 comprises 14 residues. CDR3 DNA: TGTGCCAGCAGTGGCAGGGTCGGGACCGGGGAGCTGTTTTTT. Residues: CASSGRVGTGELFF.

The chain combines TRBV9 with TRBJ2-2; 7 bases match TRBD1. The germline V gene has CDR1 SGDLS and CDR2 YYNGEE. The trim removed 2 bases at V and 7 bases at J, leaving 8 bases unmatched. This CDR3 region has 15 residues. The DNA of the CDR3 is TGTGCCAGCAGCGTGGGACAGAAAGGTGGCGGGGAGCTGTTTTTT. The encoded protein is CASSVGQKGGGELFF.

Comments on this clone: The junction differs from germline at one of its ends, possibly a read error. J is TRBJ2-7 and V is TRBV7-7, with 8 bases matching TRBD2. The length of the CDR3 is 15 residues. Germline CDR1 reads SSHAT; CDR2 reads FNYEAQ (reference sequence). In nucleotides, the CDR3 is TGTGCTAGCAGCTTAGGGAGCGGGAGCACTTACGAGCAGTACTTC. Translated: CASSLGSGSTYEQYF.

This rearrangement joins TRBV2 to TRBJ1-1, with TRBD1 matching 7 bases. V gave up 7 bases and J gave up 7 bases; unmatched junction bases: 6. From germline, CDR1 is SNHLY and CDR2 FYNNEI. The CDR3 has 12 amino acids. The DNA for the CDR3 is TGTGCCAGCACCCAGGACAGGCTTGAAGCTTTCTTT. This translates into CASTQDRLEAFF.

This chain's CDR3 is CSVLDTYYEQYF. The CDR3 DNA is TGCAGCGTTCTGGACACGTACTACGAGCAGTACTTC. This chain links TRBV29-1 with TRBJ2-7; tentatively, D is TRBD1 (5 bases). Deletions cut 5 bases from V and 3 bases from J, with 11 bases between. CDR3 length equals 12 residues. Germline assignment: CDR1 SQVTM and CDR2 ANQGSEA.

This chain links TRBV28 with TRBJ2-2; 7 bases agree with TRBD1. This CDR3 region has 14 residues. V dropped 5 bases and J dropped 5; count of bases not matched to a gene: 5. Germline V lookup: CDR1 MDHEN, CDR2 SYDVKM. CDR3: CASSAPTGTGELFF. As DNA, the CDR3 is TGTGCCAGCAGTGCCCCGACAGGGACCGGGGAGCTGTTTTTT.

As DNA, the CDR3 is TGTGCCAGCAGCTTATACGGACAGGGCGTTGGGGAGACCCAGTACTTC. This codes for CASSLYGQGVGETQYF. This chain uses TRBV7-3 with TRBJ2-5; 8 nucleotides align to TRBD1. Trimming took 2 bases from V and 5 from J; bases not matched to a gene: 10. The CDR3 covers 16 residues. The germline gives CDR1 SGHTA, CDR2 FQGTGA.

CDR3 sequence reads: CASSAQGARDTQYF. CDR3 bases: TGTGCCAGCAGCGCTCAGGGGGCTAGAGATACGCAGTATTTT. This chain joins TRBV11-2 and TRBJ2-3; 8 bases fit TRBD1. This CDR3 region has 14 residues. V shed 5 bases, J shed 5 bases, and the junction held 6 bases outside the gene matches. Germline CDR1 reads SGHAT; CDR2 reads FQNNGV.

The chain uses TRBV29-1 and TRBJ2-4, with D possibly matching TRBD2 (5 bases). This CDR3 is 12 amino acids long. V lost 4 bases, J lost 5 bases, and 9 bases lay in between. Germline assignment: CDR1 SQVTM and CDR2 ANQGSEA. This CDR3 reads CSVGGSQNIQYF. The CDR3 bases are TGCAGCGTTGGAGGGTCCCAAAACATTCAGTACTTC. Supplemented by reference TRBV29-1 and TRBJ2-4, the full variable domain reads SAVISQKPSRDICQRGTSLTIQCQVDSQVTMMFWYRQQPGQSLTLIATANQGSEATYESGFVIDKFPISRPNLTFSTLTVSNMSPEDSSIYLCSVGGSQNIQYFGAGTRLSVL.

The chain joins TRBV19 to TRBJ2-7; D is possibly TRBD2 (5 bases). CDR1 and CDR2 (germline): LNHDA, SQIVND (reference sequence). The V and J ends lost 2 bases and 7 bases respectively, with 18 bases between them. This CDR3 comprises 15 residues. CDR3 sequence reads: CASSISGFEDAEQYF. The CDR3 nucleotides read TGTGCCAGTAGTATATCGGGATTTGAGGACGCAGAGCAGTACTTC.

The chain links TRBV9 to TRBJ2-7; tentatively, D is TRBD2 (6 bases). The germline V and J ends were trimmed by 4 bases and 4 bases, with 21 bases remaining between them. Per germline, CDR1 SGDLS and CDR2 YYNGEE. CDR3 size: 16 residues. In DNA, the CDR3 is TGTGCCAGCAGCCCATCATCGGACCTCGGGGGATACGAGCAGTACTTC. This encodes CASSPSSDLGGYEQYF.

The V call is TRBV5-4, the J call TRBJ2-3; 8 nucleotides agree with TRBD1. This CDR3 has 15 amino acids. Germline-derived CDR1 and CDR2 are SGHNT and YYREEE (reference sequence). V trimming: 4 bases; J trimming: 2 bases; junction bases outside the gene matches: 6. In DNA form, the CDR3 reads TGTGCCAGCAGCCGCGGGACAGGAGACACAGATACGCAGTATTTT. It encodes CASSRGTGDTDTQYF.

This rearrangement joins TRBV4-1 to TRBJ1-1; 9 positions agree with TRBD1. V gave up 3 bases and J gave up 1 base; unmatched junction bases: 3. This CDR3 comprises 15 residues. CDR1 is MGHRA and CDR2 is YSYEKL in the germline V gene. The CDR3 protein is CASSHPGQGNTEAFF. The CDR3 DNA is TGCGCCAGCAGCCACCCGGGACAGGGGAACACTGAAGCTTTCTTT.

The V call is TRBV6-1, the J call TRBJ1-5, with TRBD1 identical over 8 bases. The V gene's germline CDR1 is MNHNS and CDR2 SASEGT. The CDR3 is made up of 15 amino acids. The J segment lost 7 bases and the V segment lost 6 bases, leaving 11 bases of the junction unmatched. The CDR3 region has the DNA TGTGCCAGCAGCAGCGACAGGGGAGGGGGGCAGCCCCAGCATTTT. It yields the protein CASSSDRGGGQPQHF.

The chain links TRBV27 to TRBJ1-4, with D hard to call. Germline CDR1 MNHEY, CDR2 SMNVEV (reference sequence). V shed 4 bases and J shed 14 bases, with 17 bases lying between them. This CDR3 is 13 amino acids long. The CDR3 reads CASSSLPVVVLFF. The DNA for the CDR3 is TGTGCCAGCAGTTCACTCCCCGTGGTTGTCCTGTTTTTT.

V gene TRBV5-4 combines with J gene TRBJ2-7; TRBD1 agrees at 9 bases. V trimming: 4 bases; J trimming: 4 bases; junction bases outside the gene matches: 6. CDR1 and CDR2 (germline): SGHNT, YYREEE (reference sequence). This CDR3 contains 14 residues. This CDR3 is CASSAGQGLYEQYF. The DNA of the CDR3 is TGTGCCAGCAGCGCGGGACAGGGACTTTACGAGCAGTACTTC. Using reference TRBV5-4 and TRBJ2-7 for the parts outside the CDR3, the full variable domain is ETGVTQSPTHLIKTRGQQVTLRCSSQSGHNTVSWYQQALGQGPQFIFQYYREEENGRGNFPPRFSGLQFPNYSSELNVNALELDDSALYLCASSAGQGLYEQYFGPGTRLTVT.

The chain carries TRBV30 and TRBJ2-7; D unclear. The CDR3 runs 12 residues. V gave up 1 base and J gave up 3 bases, with 7 bases separating them. Germline V gene lookup returns CDR1 GTSNPN and CDR2 SVGIG (reference sequence). CDR3 nucleotides: TGTGCCTGGAGTGACTCTCTCTACGAGCAGTACTTC. Translating it yields CAWSDSLYEQYF.

The chain couples TRBV5-1 to TRBJ2-5, with 7 bases matching TRBD1. The CDR3 runs 16 residues. V was clipped by 1 base and J by 2 bases; unmatched bases: 8. The germline V gene has CDR1 SGHRS and CDR2 YFSETQ. In DNA, the CDR3 is TGCGCCAGCAGCTTGAACGGACAGGATCCACAAGAGACCCAGTACTTC. This gives the protein CASSLNGQDPQETQYF.

The chain has TRBV5-1 and TRBJ2-1; the match to TRBD2 covers 10 bases. The CDR3 runs to 15 residues. Trimming removed 2 bases from V and 8 bases from J; junction bases left unmatched: 7. CDR1 is SGHRS and CDR2 is YFSETQ in the germline V gene. The CDR3 DNA follows: TGCGCCAGCAGCTTTAGTAGCGGGGGGAGGGATGAGCAGTTCTTC. Its translation: CASSFSSGGRDEQFF.